Listed here are 30 T cell receptor beta chains from one sample, sequenced in a study of T cell responses to AZD1222 COVID-19 vaccine. Here immunoSEQ multiplex PCR was the method, and the copy in TCRdb shows in-frame clones only, minus some. The sample lists 120,000 or so clones, roughly 90% occurring once. The sample was peripheral blood, taken on day 0 of AZD1222 vaccination. All receptors derive from an adult in good health.

This chain connects TRBV7-9 to TRBJ2-5; 11 nucleotides line up with TRBD2. The CDR3 is made up of 16 amino acids. The ends lost 5 bases at V and 7 bases at J; junction bases unmatched: 12. CDR1 is SEHNR and CDR2 is FQNEAQ in the germline V gene (reference sequence). CDR3: CASSPRGSGRVGTQYF. Written as DNA, the CDR3 is TGTGCCAGCAGCCCCCGCGGTAGCGGGAGGGTGGGGACCCAGTACTTC.

The chain has TRBV27 and TRBJ2-1, with 11 nucleotides matching TRBD2. The CDR3 is made up of 20 amino acids. Germline V gene data show CDR1 as MNHEY and CDR2 as SMNVEV (reference sequence). The V and J ends lost 5 bases and 0 bases, in that order; junction bases with no gene match: 15. CDR3 sequence (DNA): TGTGCCAGCAGTCCCCGACTAGCGGGACCCTACATGAGCTCCTACAATGAGCAGTTCTTC. Protein sequence: CASSPRLAGPYMSSYNEQFF.

The chain is built from TRBV20-1 and TRBJ2-3, with TRBD2 matching over 7 bases. Germline CDR1 DFQATT, CDR2 SNEGSKA (reference sequence). The CDR3 spans 11 residues. The CDR3 DNA reads TGCAGCGGGAGGCTCGCAGATACGCAGTATTTT. Encoded protein: CSGRLADTQYF.

The chain carries TRBV19 and TRBJ2-2; D might be TRBD1 or TRBD2, each matching 5 bases. Looked up from germline, CDR1 is LNHDA and CDR2 is SQIVND (reference sequence). The ends were cut back, 9 bases at V and 4 bases at J, with 15 bases in the middle. CDR3 length: 14 amino acids. The CDR3 loop reads CASSPGRGTGELFF. CDR3 in DNA: TGTGCCAGCAGTCCGGGGCGAGGCACCGGGGAGCTGTTTTTT.

This rearrangement joins TRBV19 to TRBJ1-2; no reliable D call. V was shortened by 6 bases and J by 2 bases, with 16 bases between the two germline ends. Germline loops: CDR1 LNHDA, CDR2 SQIVND (reference sequence). This CDR3 spans 15 amino acids. The chain's CDR3 is CASSTGRPLNYGYTF. CDR3 DNA: TGTGCCAGTAGCACCGGGAGACCGTTAAACTATGGCTACACCTTC.

V and J are TRBV27 and TRBJ1-5; D may be TRBD1 (6 bases). The V and J ends lost 6 bases and 4 bases respectively, with 13 bases between them. The CDR3 spans 14 residues. The germline V gene has CDR1 MNHEY and CDR2 SMNVEV (reference sequence). CDR3 sequence: CASSIRGANQPQHF. The CDR3 DNA follows: TGTGCCAGCAGCATTCGGGGGGCGAATCAGCCCCAGCATTTT.

The chain couples TRBV24-1 to TRBJ2-6; 9 positions agree with TRBD1. The germline V gene has CDR1 KGHDR and CDR2 SFDVKD. The CDR3 loop spans 16 amino acids. The trim removed 9 bases at V and 0 bases at J, leaving 5 bases unmatched. In DNA, the CDR3 is TGTGCCACCCAGGGACAGGGTTCCTCTGGGGCCAACGTCCTGACTTTC. It specifies CATQGQGSSGANVLTF.

This chain connects TRBV5-6 to TRBJ1-3; D might be TRBD1 (5 bases). The CDR3 has 16 residues. V gave up 1 base and J gave up 0 bases, with 11 bases separating them. Germline values: CDR1 SGHDT, CDR2 YYEEEE. The DNA of the CDR3 is TGTGCCAGCAGCTTGTCGGGGGTGAGCTCTGGAAACACCATATATTTT. Amino acids: CASSLSGVSSGNTIYF.

V and J are TRBV30 and TRBJ1-5; TRBD1 might be the D (5 bases). V lost 2 bases, J lost 5 bases, and 16 bases lay in between. The CDR3 extends over 15 amino acids. Germline V gene sequence: CDR1 GTSNPN, CDR2 SVGIG (reference sequence). CDR3 region: CAWSPEIQGYQPQHF. The CDR3 DNA reads TGTGCCTGGAGTCCGGAGATTCAGGGTTATCAGCCCCAGCATTTT. The full variable domain, with the rest looked up from reference TRBV30 and TRBJ1-5, is SQTIHQWPATLVQPVGSPLSLECTVEGTSNPNLYWYRQAAGRGLQLLFYSVGIGQISSEVPQNLSASRPQDRQFILSSKKLLLSDSGFYLCAWSPEIQGYQPQHFGDGTRLSIL.

The genes are TRBV5-4 and TRBJ2-7, with 12 bases fitting TRBD2. This CDR3 is 15 amino acids long. Germline V lookup: CDR1 SGHNT, CDR2 YYREEE (reference sequence). The V segment lost 5 bases and the J segment 5 bases; nucleotides outside the gene matches: 8. CDR3 protein: CASSRGLAGSDEQYF. The CDR3 DNA sequence: TGTGCCAGCAGTCGTGGACTAGCGGGATCGGACGAGCAGTACTTC.

The chain combines TRBV28 with TRBJ1-4, with a weak D call TRBD1 (5 bases). V was shortened by 7 bases and J by 3 bases, with 18 bases between the two germline ends. Germline V gives CDR1 MDHEN, CDR2 SYDVKM. The CDR3 is made up of 16 amino acids. The CDR3 nucleotides read TGTGCCAGCACACACAGGCCTGGGAAGGCTAATGAAAAACTGTTTTTT. It yields the protein CASTHRPGKANEKLFF. Supplemented by reference TRBV28 and TRBJ1-4, the full variable domain reads DVKVTQSSRYLVKRTGEKVFLECVQDMDHENMFWYRQDPGLGLRLIYFSYDVKMKEKGDIPEGYSVSREKKERFSLILESASTNQTSMYLCASTHRPGKANEKLFFGSGTQLSVL.

V is TRBV7-9 and J is TRBJ1-4; the match to TRBD1 covers 7 bases. Trimming removed 8 bases from V and 7 bases from J; junction bases left unmatched: 7. Germline V gene lookup returns CDR1 SEHNR and CDR2 FQNEAQ (reference sequence). CDR3 length: 13 residues. This CDR3 is CASARGQAEKLFF. The CDR3 nucleotides are TGTGCCAGCGCCAGAGGACAGGCTGAAAAACTGTTTTTT.

V usage is TRBV13 and J usage is TRBJ2-7; a possible D gene is TRBD1 (5 bases). V lost 1 base, J lost 2 bases, and 15 bases lay in between. There are 16 residues in the CDR3. Germline values: CDR1 PRHDT, CDR2 FYEKMQ (reference sequence). The CDR3 protein is CASSLAEWAGTYEQYF. The DNA of the CDR3 is TGTGCCAGCAGCTTAGCGGAGTGGGCAGGGACCTACGAGCAGTACTTC.

Only a few counts were recorded for this clone. The chain joins TRBV5-5 to TRBJ2-7; perhaps TRBD2 as D (5 bases). CDR1 is SGHKS, CDR2 YYEKEE, per germline (reference sequence). The CDR3 sequence is 12 residues long. V was cut by 3 bases and J by 3 bases, with 7 bases left in between. The CDR3 is CASSSRDYEQYF. The DNA of the CDR3 is TGTGCCAGCAGCTCCCGGGACTACGAGCAGTACTTC.

The chain uses TRBV5-4 and TRBJ2-5, with D possibly matching TRBD2 (6 bases). V was trimmed by 4 bases and J by 2 bases, leaving 12 bases between them. This CDR3 has 14 amino acids. Per germline, CDR1 SGHNT and CDR2 YYREEE (reference sequence). In DNA, the CDR3 is TGTGCCAGCAGCCCAGACCGGGGGCAAGAGACCCAGTACTTC. This encodes CASSPDRGQETQYF.

This rearrangement joins TRBV5-1 to TRBJ2-2; 8 nucleotides align to TRBD2. The CDR3 loop spans 16 amino acids. CDR1 and CDR2 from the germline V gene are SGHRS and YFSETQ. Trimming cost V 0 bases and J 4 bases; bases outside gene matches: 5. The CDR3 DNA follows: TGCGCCAGCAGCTTGGAAGCGGGAGACCTCACCGGGGAGCTGTTTTTT. Its translation: CASSLEAGDLTGELFF.

The chain carries TRBV18 and TRBJ1-4; D ambiguous. Between the trimmed V and J ends, which lost 0 bases and 2 bases, there was a span of 7 bases. There are 15 residues in the CDR3. Looked up from germline, CDR1 is KGHSH and CDR2 is LQKENI. CDR3 nucleotides: TGTGCCAGCTCACCACCGGGGAGGACTAATGAAAAACTGTTTTTT. Amino acid sequence: CASSPPGRTNEKLFF.

The gene calls are TRBV5-1 and TRBJ1-3, with D unclear. The CDR3 runs 15 residues. The germline V gene has CDR1 SGHRS and CDR2 YFSETQ. Trimming took off 3 bases at V and 2 bases at J, with 12 bases between the two ends. Here the CDR3 DNA reads TGCGCCAGCAGCTCTTCATCAGCCCCTGGAAACACCATATATTTT. Translating it yields CASSSSSAPGNTIYF.

This chain connects TRBV5-4 to TRBJ2-3; D tentatively reads TRBD1 or TRBD2 (5 bases each). V dropped 4 bases and J dropped 6 bases, with 15 bases sitting between them. The CDR3 has 14 amino acids. Germline CDR1 is SGHNT and CDR2 is YYREEE (reference sequence). CDR3 nucleotides: TGTGCCAGCAGCACCGGGACGGTGAGGGATACGCAGTATTTT. Encoded protein: CASSTGTVRDTQYF.

In DNA form, the CDR3 reads TGTGCCAGCAGTCCCCCAGGGTCTAGCTCCTACAATGAGCAGTTCTTC. Encoded protein: CASSPPGSSSYNEQFF. This sequence joins TRBV2 and TRBJ2-1; weak D call: TRBD1 (5 bases). V was clipped by 5 bases and J by 0 bases, with 14 bases between them. This CDR3 has 16 residues. The germline V gene encodes CDR1 SNHLY and CDR2 FYNNEI.

The chain recombines TRBV3-1 (or the pseudogene TRBV3-2) with TRBJ1-3, with D possibly being TRBD1 (5 bases). The V and J ends lost 4 bases and 3 bases respectively, with 19 bases between them. Germline CDR1 LGHDT, CDR2 YNNKEL (reference sequence). The CDR3 is 17 amino acids. CDR3 in DNA: TGTGCCAGCAGCCTTGGCTCCGGGGCCCCCTATGGAAACACCATATATTTT. Translated: CASSLGSGAPYGNTIYF.

The chain joins TRBV13 to TRBJ2-7; no clear D. Trimming took 3 bases from V and 6 from J, leaving 9 bases between them. This CDR3 contains 12 residues. Per the germline V gene, CDR1 is PRHDT and CDR2 is FYEKMQ (reference sequence). The DNA of the CDR3 is TGTGCCAGCAGCTTGGTCTTGGGCGAGCAGTACTTC. Protein product: CASSLVLGEQYF.

This rearrangement joins TRBV6-2 or TRBV6-3 to TRBJ2-7; D gene unclear. Trimming removed 3 bases at V and 3 bases at J, with 6 bases between. There are 12 residues in the CDR3. Germline-derived CDR1 and CDR2 are MNHEY and SVGEGT. DNA of the CDR3: TGTGCCAGCAGTTATTCCTACTACGAGCAGTACTTC. Its protein is CASSYSYYEQYF.

The chain carries TRBV5-1 and TRBJ1-2; tentative D call: TRBD1 (6 bases). The V gene lost 5 bases and the J gene lost 8 bases, with 10 bases spanning the gap. CDR3 length: 11 residues. The germline V gene encodes CDR1 SGHRS and CDR2 YFSETQ. CDR3 coding DNA: TGCGCCAGCAGGGGGGCCTTCGGCTACACCTTC. Amino acids: CASRGAFGYTF.

The chain uses TRBV5-1 and TRBJ2-4, with D possibly TRBD1 on 8 matching bases. CDR3 length equals 16 residues. The germline CDR1 and CDR2 sequences are SGHRS and YFSETQ. V lost 2 bases to trimming and J lost 8 bases, with 20 bases between them. CDR3 residues: CASSLAGQVTRDIQYF. The CDR3 nucleotides read TGCGCCAGCAGCTTAGCGGGACAGGTCACGCGGGACATTCAGTACTTC.

The chain has TRBV18 and TRBJ2-2; maybe TRBD1 (5 bases). Germline CDR1 KGHSH, CDR2 LQKENI. The V end lost 2 bases, the J end lost 12 bases, and 10 bases lay between the germline ends. CDR3 length equals 12 residues. CDR3 residues: CASSPSGSKLFF. The CDR3 nucleotides read TGTGCCAGCTCACCATCAGGGTCGAAGCTGTTTTTT.

The chain employs TRBV19 and TRBJ2-7, with D perhaps matching TRBD1 (5 bases). Germline values: CDR1 LNHDA, CDR2 SQIVND (reference sequence). V lost 3 bases, J lost 2 bases, and 14 bases lay in between. The CDR3 is 15 amino acids. The DNA of the CDR3 is TGTGCCAGTAGTATTAAGGTAGACAGTACCTACGAGCAGTACTTC. It yields the protein CASSIKVDSTYEQYF. Together with reference TRBV19 and TRBJ2-7, the CDR3 gives the full variable domain: DGGITQSPKYLFRKEGQNVTLSCEQNLNHDAMYWYRQDPGQGLRLIYYSQIVNDFQKGDIAEGYSVSREKKESFPLTVTSAQKNPTAFYLCASSIKVDSTYEQYFGPGTRLTVT.

The chain combines TRBV27 with TRBJ1-4, with D tentatively TRBD1 (6 bases). The CDR3 totals 17 residues. Between the trimmed V and J ends, which lost 5 bases and 12 bases, there was a span of 28 bases. Germline-derived CDR1 and CDR2 are MNHEY and SMNVEV (reference sequence). CDR3 region: CASSNRPPPVWGLELFF. The CDR3 DNA follows: TGTGCCAGCAGTAATAGACCCCCACCCGTTTGGGGGCTGGAACTGTTTTTT.

This rearrangement joins TRBV5-1 to TRBJ2-2, with D unclear. Germline CDR1 and CDR2: SGHRS and YFSETQ. This CDR3 region has 15 residues. Trimming left V 0 bases short and J 1 base short, with 7 bases between. The CDR3 DNA reads as TGCGCCAGCAGCTTGGTACCGGGGAACACCGGGGAGCTGTTTTTT. It encodes CASSLVPGNTGELFF. Looking up the rest from reference TRBV5-1 and TRBJ2-2 gives the full variable domain: KAGVTQTPRYLIKTRGQQVTLSCSPISGHRSVSWYQQTPGQGLQFLFEYFSETQRNKGNFPGRFSGRQFSNSRSEMNVSTLELGDSALYLCASSLVPGNTGELFFGEGSRLTVL.

This rearrangement joins TRBV7-9 to TRBJ2-7, with TRBD2 matching over 7 bases. CDR1 is SEHNR and CDR2 is FQNEAQ in the germline V gene (reference sequence). With 5 bases clipped from V and 2 bases from J, the junction kept 3 bases outside the gene matches. CDR3 length: 13 amino acids. CDR3 protein: CASSPGRTYEQYF. For the CDR3, the DNA is TGTGCCAGCAGCCCCGGGAGGACCTACGAGCAGTACTTC.